Below, 32 T cell receptor beta chains from the same sample are listed, as sequenced in a study of blood T cells in healthy people across ages. Through a sample-barcoded 5' primer and a J-beta primer mix, a second PCR was run for roughly 7 to 11 cycles. Each CDR3 protein gets one entry after TCRdb re-called the 5' RACE reads with MiXCR. Altogether some 640,000 distinct CDR3 sequences are present, over 45% being singletons, with the ten largest covering 30% to 35%. What was sequenced was blood. The receptor source for this set is a woman between 55 and 75 years old in good health.

Concerning this clonotype itself: A clone one base away is much larger, so this may be a read error. V gene TRBV7-2 combines with J gene TRBJ1-2, with D possibly being TRBD1 (6 bases). The germline V gene has CDR1 SGHTA and CDR2 FQGNSA. V lost 1 base and J lost 10, with 16 bases in between. This CDR3 region has 14 residues. The CDR3 DNA is TGTGCCAGCAGCTTAGAACAGGGCGTGGGGGTCTACACCTTC. Protein: CASSLEQGVGVYTF.

V gene TRBV9 combines with J gene TRBJ2-3; D may be TRBD1 or TRBD2 (6 bases each). The CDR3 is 17 residues long. V lost 0 bases and J lost 7, with 21 bases in between. CDR1 and CDR2 (germline): SGDLS, YYNGEE. In DNA, the CDR3 is TGTGCCAGCAGCGTAGCCCCAGCGGGTGGGGGCTCGAATACGCAGTATTTT. This encodes CASSVAPAGGGSNTQYF.

The chain recombines TRBV6-6 with TRBJ2-1; tentative D call: TRBD1 (5 bases). V dropped 6 bases and J dropped 0 bases, with 15 bases sitting between them. Germline V gives CDR1 MNHNY, CDR2 SVGAGI (reference sequence). This CDR3 has 16 residues. The chain's CDR3 is CASRRRGLSSYNEQFF. The CDR3 nucleotides read TGTGCCAGCAGGCGAAGGGGTTTAAGCTCCTACAATGAGCAGTTCTTC.

The V call is TRBV6-5, the J call TRBJ2-1, with TRBD2 matching 10 bases. Germline V gives CDR1 MNHEY, CDR2 SVGAGI. The CDR3 length is 20 residues. J was trimmed by 6 bases and V by 2 bases; bases with no gene match: 19. This chain's CDR3 is CASSYRGGQTRTSGSNEQFF. CDR3 coding DNA: TGTGCCAGCAGTTACCGCGGAGGGCAGACAAGGACTAGCGGAAGCAATGAGCAGTTCTTC.

This chain links TRBV28 with TRBJ2-7; D may match TRBD1 or TRBD2 (5 bases each). The J call may be wrong; the DNA end is better matched by TRBJ2-5. CDR1 and CDR2 from the germline V gene are MDHEN and SYDVKM. The length of the CDR3 is 14 residues. The CDR3 reads CASKPPSPRGTQYF. In DNA form, the CDR3 reads TGTGCCAGCAAACCTCCTTCCCCGAGGGGGACCCAGTACTTC.

The chain recombines TRBV24-1 with TRBJ2-5; D possibly corresponds to TRBD1 (6 bases). V lost 6 bases and J 4 bases, leaving 17 bases between the germline ends. This CDR3 contains 15 residues. Germline V gene lookup returns CDR1 KGHDR and CDR2 SFDVKD. The CDR3 DNA sequence: TGTGCCACCAGTCATGGGGGCAGGGGTAGAGAGACCCAGTACTTC. Translated, it gives CATSHGGRGRETQYF.

This rearrangement joins TRBV7-8 to TRBJ2-5; perhaps TRBD2 as D (7 bases). V was clipped by 5 bases and J by 1 base, with 17 bases between them. The CDR3 has 16 amino acids. Per the germline V gene, CDR1 is SGHVS and CDR2 is FQNEAQ. The CDR3 nucleotides are TGTGCCAGCAGCCCGGGGGGCCTCCCCGGCCAAGAGACCCAGTACTTC. Translation: CASSPGGLPGQETQYF.

The gene calls are TRBV5-4 and TRBJ2-5; D is unresolved. The CDR3 length is 13 residues. Germline values: CDR1 SGHNT, CDR2 YYREEE (reference sequence). The V and J ends lost 4 bases and 4 bases respectively, with 11 bases between them. CDR3 in amino acids: CASSRWGVETQYF. The DNA for the CDR3 is TGTGCCAGCAGCCGGTGGGGTGTAGAGACCCAGTACTTC.

The chain is built from TRBV6-2 or TRBV6-3 and TRBJ1-2; D unclear. The germline V gene encodes CDR1 MNHEY and CDR2 SVGEGT. This CDR3 spans 13 amino acids. Deletions cut 2 bases from V and 4 bases from J, with 8 bases between. The CDR3 sequence is CASSYQPVYGYTF. The DNA of the CDR3 is TGTGCCAGCAGTTACCAGCCAGTCTATGGCTACACCTTC.

This clonotype has just a few counts. The rearrangement links TRBV24-1 to TRBJ2-1, with 7 positions matching TRBD1. V shed 3 bases, J shed 7 bases, and the junction held 11 bases outside the gene matches. The CDR3 is 16 residues long. From germline, CDR1 is KGHDR and CDR2 SFDVKD. This chain's CDR3 is CATSDDKGAASNEQFF. The CDR3 nucleotides are TGTGCCACCAGTGATGATAAGGGGGCCGCTTCGAATGAGCAGTTCTTC.

The chain combines TRBV9 with TRBJ2-1; D ambiguous. V was shortened by 0 bases and J by 6 bases, with 4 bases between the two germline ends. CDR1 SGDLS and CDR2 YYNGEE come from the germline V gene. The CDR3 consists of 12 residues. CDR3 DNA: TGTGCCAGCAGCGTAGAGGTCAATGAGCAGTTCTTC. Translated, it gives CASSVEVNEQFF.

The chain is built from TRBV27 and TRBJ1-4; D possibly corresponds to TRBD1 (5 bases). Germline V gene sequence: CDR1 MNHEY, CDR2 SMNVEV (reference sequence). V shed 3 bases and J shed 5 bases, with 19 bases lying between them. The CDR3 covers 17 residues. The CDR3 nucleotides read TGTGCCAGCAGTTTTACGGTACCGGGACGGATCAATGAAAAACTGTTTTTT. Amino acids: CASSFTVPGRINEKLFF.

The chain couples TRBV30 to TRBJ2-1, with 8 bases fitting TRBD2. Trimming removed 3 bases from V and 7 bases from J; junction bases left unmatched: 5. CDR3 length equals 13 residues. The germline V gene encodes CDR1 GTSNPN and CDR2 SVGIG (reference sequence). CDR3: CAWSRAGANEQFF. CDR3 bases: TGTGCCTGGAGCCGAGCGGGAGCAAATGAGCAGTTCTTC.

V gene TRBV11-2 combines with J gene TRBJ2-3, with TRBD2 matching 8 bases. The junction had 6 bases not matched to a gene; V was cut back by 1 base and J by 3 bases. Germline V gene lookup returns CDR1 SGHAT and CDR2 FQNNGV. The CDR3 length is 16 residues. DNA for the CDR3: TGTGCCAGCAGCTTAGGGGCGGGAGGAGGTACAGATACGCAGTATTTT. Encoded protein: CASSLGAGGGTDTQYF.

The chain combines TRBV28 with TRBJ2-3; TRBD2 matches at 11 bases. The ends lost 6 bases at V and 7 bases at J; junction bases unmatched: 9. The CDR3 loop spans 15 amino acids. Germline assignment: CDR1 MDHEN and CDR2 SYDVKM. CDR3 in amino acids: CASSKLAGDGNTQYF. The CDR3 DNA reads TGTGCCAGCAGCAAACTAGCGGGAGATGGGAATACGCAGTATTTT.

A remark on this clonotype: Germline is not matched at one junction end, which may reflect a read error. The chain recombines TRBV7-3 with TRBJ2-6; D ambiguous. The CDR3 spans 13 residues. The germline V gene has CDR1 SGHTA and CDR2 FQGTGA. This CDR3 reads CAGSPPWANVLTF. CDR3 in DNA: TGTGCCGGCAGCCCCCCCTGGGCCAACGTCCTGACTTTC.

This CDR3 is CSVESFSNYGYTF. CDR3 in DNA: TGCAGCGTTGAAAGCTTCAGCAACTATGGCTACACCTTC. V gene TRBV29-1 combines with J gene TRBJ1-2; no firm D call. CDR3 size: 13 residues. The ends were cut back, 2 bases at V and 2 bases at J, with 9 bases in the middle. Germline-derived CDR1 and CDR2 are SQVTM and ANQGSEA. Looking up the rest from reference TRBV29-1 and TRBJ1-2 gives the full variable domain: SAVISQKPSRDICQRGTSLTIQCQVDSQVTMMFWYRQQPGQSLTLIATANQGSEATYESGFVIDKFPISRPNLTFSTLTVSNMSPEDSSIYLCSVESFSNYGYTFGSGTRLTVV.

This clonotype was seen a single time. The rearrangement uses TRBV6-1 and TRBJ1-2; 7 bases match TRBD1. CDR1 is MNHNS, CDR2 SASEGT, per germline. This CDR3 region has 15 residues. Unmatched junction bases numbered 7, after V lost 4 bases and J lost 2 bases. This chain's CDR3 is CASSVSGTANYGYTF. The CDR3 bases are TGTGCCAGCAGTGTCTCCGGGACAGCGAACTATGGCTACACCTTC.

This chain joins TRBV4-3 and TRBJ2-5, with D tentatively TRBD1 or TRBD2 (5 bases each). The germline gives CDR1 LGHNA, CDR2 YSLEER. The CDR3 runs 15 residues. With 3 bases removed from V and 11 bases from J, the gap between germline ends came to 22 bases. Written as DNA, the CDR3 is TGCGCCAGCAGCCAGACCCACGGGGCCTACAATGAGCAGTACTTC. Its translation is CASSQTHGAYNEQYF.

This chain uses TRBV29-1 with TRBJ2-1; the D gene is possibly TRBD1 (5 bases). The CDR3 totals 15 residues. CDR1 SQVTM and CDR2 ANQGSEA come from the germline V gene. The V end was cut by 0 bases, the J end by 1 base, with 10 bases between. The CDR3 sequence: CSVEDYRSSYNEQFF. In DNA form, the CDR3 reads TGCAGCGTTGAAGATTACAGGTCGTCCTACAATGAGCAGTTCTTC.

The chain joins TRBV20-1 to TRBJ1-4; D unresolved. This CDR3 has 13 amino acids. Germline V gene lookup returns CDR1 DFQATT and CDR2 SNEGSKA (reference sequence). The V and J ends lost 3 bases and 4 bases respectively, with 9 bases between them. CDR3 in amino acids: CSASNSLNEKLFF. The CDR3 region has the DNA TGCAGTGCTAGTAACTCCCTTAATGAAAAACTGTTTTTT.

J is TRBJ2-5 and V is TRBV20-1; 7 bases map to TRBD2. CDR1 and CDR2 from the germline V gene are DFQATT and SNEGSKA (reference sequence). This CDR3 comprises 12 residues. With 3 bases clipped from V and 3 bases from J, the junction kept 1 base outside the gene matches. CDR3 sequence reads: CSARGGEETQYF. CDR3 sequence (DNA): TGCAGTGCTAGGGGAGGGGAAGAGACCCAGTACTTC.

Ten or more counts support this clonotype. The chain recombines TRBV2 with TRBJ2-5; D perhaps matches TRBD2 (6 bases). This CDR3 region has 16 residues. Deletions cut 7 bases from V and 0 bases from J, with 18 bases between. The germline V gene has CDR1 SNHLY and CDR2 FYNNEI. In nucleotides, the CDR3 is TGTGCCAGCACCGGTGTTGGGGGAGGCTACCAAGAGACCCAGTACTTC. Protein sequence: CASTGVGGGYQETQYF.

This chain joins TRBV11-2 and TRBJ2-3, with 7 bases fitting TRBD2. The CDR3 covers 17 residues. Per germline, CDR1 SGHAT and CDR2 FQNNGV. With 3 bases clipped from V and 4 bases from J, the junction kept 13 bases outside the gene matches. The CDR3 protein is CASSFGVAGGFPDTQYF. CDR3 DNA: TGTGCCAGCAGCTTCGGAGTAGCGGGTGGTTTTCCAGATACGCAGTATTTT.

This sequence joins TRBV29-1 and TRBJ2-3, with D possibly called TRBD1 or TRBD2 (5 bases each). The CDR3 sequence is 17 residues long. Germline-derived CDR1 and CDR2 are SQVTM and ANQGSEA. The V and J ends lost 1 base and 2 bases respectively, with 19 bases between them. The CDR3 coding sequence is TGCAGCGTTGAAGGGGGGACGGACCGCAGCTCCACAGATACGCAGTATTTT. This encodes CSVEGGTDRSSTDTQYF.

The chain recombines TRBV7-2 with TRBJ2-7, with no clear D. Germline V gene data show CDR1 as SGHTA and CDR2 as FQGNSA. The V and J ends lost 5 bases and 0 bases respectively, with 17 bases between them. There are 16 residues in the CDR3. CDR3: CASSPRWNGGSYEQYF. DNA for the CDR3: TGTGCCAGCAGCCCGCGTTGGAACGGTGGCTCCTACGAGCAGTACTTC.

The chain is built from TRBV20-1 and TRBJ2-1, with no clear D. Germline V gene data show CDR1 as DFQATT and CDR2 as SNEGSKA (reference sequence). The CDR3 sequence is 11 residues long. V lost 6 bases to trimming and J lost 7 bases, with 10 bases between them. CDR3 protein: CSAAPRNEQFF. In nucleotides, the CDR3 is TGCAGTGCGGCCCCTAGGAATGAGCAGTTCTTC.

This clonotype was counted a few times. The V and J genes are TRBV4-2 and TRBJ2-1, with D perhaps matching TRBD2 (7 bases). Germline loops: CDR1 LGHNA, CDR2 YNFKEQ. The CDR3 totals 16 residues. The ends were cut back, 4 bases at V and 4 bases at J, with 17 bases in the middle. The CDR3 DNA reads TGTGCCAGCAGCCCCATGGGGGGGGGCCAATACAATGAGCAGTTCTTC. Protein product: CASSPMGGGQYNEQFF.

The chain couples TRBV29-1 to TRBJ2-7; 10 nucleotides line up with TRBD1. The J segment lost 0 bases and the V segment lost 5 bases, leaving 1 base of the junction unmatched. The CDR3 length is 13 residues. CDR1 SQVTM and CDR2 ANQGSEA come from the germline V gene. In DNA, the CDR3 is TGCAGCGTTCGACAGGGGGCCTCCTACGAGCAGTACTTC. Encoded protein: CSVRQGASYEQYF.

Many counts were recorded for this clonotype. This chain uses TRBV29-1 with TRBJ1-2, with 9 bases aligning to TRBD1. Trimming cost V 5 bases and J 4 bases; bases outside gene matches: 5. The CDR3 is made up of 13 amino acids. CDR1 SQVTM and CDR2 ANQGSEA come from the germline V gene. The CDR3: CSVRGQGGYGYTF. For the CDR3, the DNA is TGCAGCGTTCGGGGACAGGGTGGCTATGGCTACACCTTC.

The chain employs TRBV29-1 and TRBJ2-1; a possible D gene is TRBD1 (5 bases). Trimming removed 6 bases at V and 10 bases at J, with 13 bases between. The CDR3 is made up of 11 amino acids. Germline CDR1 SQVTM, CDR2 ANQGSEA. CDR3 sequence (DNA): TGCAGCGTCGGACATAGAAACGAGCAGTTCTTC. Protein sequence: CSVGHRNEQFF.

This clonotype occurred once. This sequence joins TRBV5-1 and TRBJ1-6, with TRBD1 identical over 9 bases. V trimming: 4 bases; J trimming: 9 bases; junction bases outside the gene matches: 5. CDR1 is SGHRS and CDR2 is YFSETQ in the germline V gene. The CDR3 sequence is 14 residues long. CDR3 loop: CASSGDRGGSPLHF. The CDR3 nucleotides read TGCGCCAGCAGCGGCGACAGGGGGGGTTCACCCCTCCACTTT.